The T cell receptor beta chain under discussion was sequenced for a study of vaccination effects on CD4 cells after COVID-19. Study results and caveats: From healthy vaccinees, only 1 of 255 vaccine-induced clones also reacted to common cold coronaviruses.

Germline V gene sequence: CDR1 SNHLY, CDR2 FYNNEI. V gave up 4 bases and J gave up 3 bases; unmatched junction bases: 8. The CDR3 is 16 residues long. Antigen-specific CD4+ T cells were expanded with viral peptide pools in the ViraFEST assay before sequencing. CD4+ T cells were isolated after around 9 days of culture. Nucleocapsid antibodies were negative in the vaccine recipients, who had never had SARS-CoV-2 infection. Notes on this clone: Its antigen is still unknown.

Profiling relied on immunoSEQ multiplex PCR, and the TCRdb table lists in-frame clones only, not all of them. The sample contains around 45,000 clones, roughly 79% of which appear only once. The J gene is TRBJ2-3, the V gene TRBV2, with 9 bases identical to TRBD1. The sample in question was CD4+ T cells from PBMCs cultured with SARS-CoV-2 spike peptides, obtained before COVID-19 vaccination. The sequence derives from a human donor who received a COVID-19 vaccine. CDR3 DNA: TGTGCCAGCAGTGCCCACAGGGGGCTGGGGACAGATACGCAGTATTTT. As protein: CASSAHRGLGTDTQYF.